This TCR beta chain derives from a study of T cells in localized non-small cell lung cancer. Sequencing used immunoSEQ multiplex PCR; TCRdb keeps in-frame clones, though not all of them. The sample records more than 8,000 clones, 45% to 65% being singletons. V was shortened by 6 bases and J by 8 bases, with 14 bases between the two germline ends. Germline CDR1 LNHDA, CDR2 SQIVND (reference sequence). There are 13 residues in the CDR3. Regarding the study as a whole: Sequence data derive from only one tumor region, so heterogeneity remains possible. Uninvolved adjacent lung had more T cell clonality than any other tissue, topping tumor. Longer overall survival accompanied higher blood T cell density. Across samples, adjacent lung featured a median roughly 60 of the top 100 tumor clones.

There are a few counts of this clone. Its cognate antigen is unknown. X shows a residue whose base was not read or is ambiguous. The chain is built from TRBV19 and TRBJ2-1; no firm D call. Sequencing used lymph node tissue, obtained before any cancer treatment. The sequence derives from a male donor at least 60 years old with stage I squamous cell lung carcinoma. The CDR3 is CASSLQSXDEQFF. The CDR3 region has the DNA TGTGCCAGTAGCCTACAAAGTARGGATGAGCAGTTCTTC.